One sample yielded the 31 T cell receptor beta chains listed below, sequenced in a study of blood T cell repertoires in COVID-19 (TCRdb year 2020). The library was made by the immunoSEQ multiplex PCR assay. TCRdb mirrors the immuneACCESS table, restricted to in-frame sequences. Some clones are absent from its copies; in checked studies, under half trace to an unresolved V gene, and the reason for the others is unknown. The sample has over 120,000 clones on record, 80% to 90% of them singletons. Roughly 35% of the sample rests with the top ten. The sequenced sample consisted of peripheral blood. Receptor source: a man in his forties or fifties who had recovered from COVID-19.

This clone was observed a handful of times. The genes are TRBV6-2 or TRBV6-3 and TRBJ1-1, with TRBD1 identical over 7 bases. Germline V gene sequence: CDR1 MNHEY, CDR2 SVGEGT. There are 14 residues in the CDR3. Trimming at V came to 2 bases and at J to 6 bases, leaving 6 bases not matched to a gene. The CDR3 DNA follows: TGTGCCAGCAGTTACGAAGGGGGCGCTTCTGAAGCTTTCTTT. Translation: CASSYEGGASEAFF.

The chain couples TRBV7-2 to TRBJ2-1, with a possible D match to TRBD2 (7 bases). The CDR3 is made up of 17 amino acids. In germline, CDR1 is SGHTA, CDR2 FQGNSA. The germline V and J ends were trimmed by 2 bases and 3 bases, with 17 bases remaining between them. The CDR3 is CASSLMAGAAYYNEQFF. The CDR3 DNA reads TGTGCCAGCAGCTTAATGGCGGGGGCAGCGTACTACAATGAGCAGTTCTTC.

This chain joins TRBV24-1 and TRBJ2-1, with TRBD1 identical over 9 bases. The CDR3 extends over 15 amino acids. Germline V gene sequence: CDR1 KGHDR, CDR2 SFDVKD. V gave up 5 bases and J gave up 9 bases; unmatched junction bases: 10. CDR3 DNA sequence: TGTGCCACCAGTGCAAAGGGACAGGGTCTGGCTGAGCAGTTCTTC. This codes for CATSAKGQGLAEQFF.

The chain joins TRBV7-2 to TRBJ2-5; TRBD1 aligns across 12 bases. Germline V CDR1 and CDR2: SGHTA, FQGNSA. The V segment lost 4 bases and the J segment 4 bases; nucleotides outside the gene matches: 7. The CDR3 is 16 amino acids. The CDR3 region is CASSYYRDRGRETQYF. Written as DNA, the CDR3 is TGTGCCAGCAGCTACTACCGGGACAGGGGGCGAGAGACCCAGTACTTC.

This clone has only one observation. This chain connects TRBV9 to TRBJ1-6; TRBD1 might be the D (6 bases). V dropped 3 bases and J dropped 7 bases, with 14 bases sitting between them. This CDR3 comprises 15 residues. Per the germline V gene, CDR1 is SGDLS and CDR2 is YYNGEE. The CDR3 region is CASSAQQGQNSPLHF. The DNA for the CDR3 is TGTGCCAGCAGCGCGCAACAGGGTCAGAATTCACCCCTCCACTTT.

In this sample, this clone turned up once. The chain carries TRBV5-1 and TRBJ1-2; 10 bases align to TRBD1. V trimming: 0 bases; J trimming: 2 bases; junction bases outside the gene matches: 1. Germline V gene lookup returns CDR1 SGHRS and CDR2 YFSETQ. The CDR3 covers 15 residues. The chain's CDR3 is CASSLAGQGNYGYTF. The DNA of the CDR3 is TGCGCCAGCAGCTTGGCGGGACAGGGGAACTATGGCTACACCTTC.

The chain couples TRBV4-3 to TRBJ2-7; 9 bases agree with TRBD1. Looked up from germline, CDR1 is LGHNA and CDR2 is YSLEER. V was clipped by 0 bases and J by 3 bases; unmatched bases: 9. The CDR3 runs to 17 residues. CDR3 in DNA: TGCGCCAGCAGCCAAGATCCAGGCGGGACAGGGTTCTACGAGCAGTACTTC. It encodes CASSQDPGGTGFYEQYF.

The CDR3 DNA reads as TGTGCCAGCAGCCAAGTTTCTACGGGAACCGGTTACGAGCAGTACTTC. As protein: CASSQVSTGTGYEQYF. The chain joins TRBV14 to TRBJ2-7; TRBD2 might be the D (5 bases). The ends were cut back, 1 base at V and 4 bases at J, with 17 bases in the middle. The CDR3 consists of 16 residues. Germline V lookup: CDR1 SGHDN, CDR2 FVKESK. Based on the CDR3 plus reference TRBV14 and TRBJ2-7, the full variable domain is EAGVTQFPSHSVIEKGQTVTLRCDPISGHDNLYWYRRVMGKEIKFLLHFVKESKQDESGMPNNRFLAERTGGTYSTLKVQPAELEDSGVYFCASSQVSTGTGYEQYFGPGTRLTVT.

This chain links TRBV4-3 with TRBJ1-1; possibly TRBD1 for D (6 bases). The germline gives CDR1 LGHNA, CDR2 YSLEER. Trimming removed 3 bases at V and 0 bases at J, with 26 bases between. The CDR3 runs 20 residues. The CDR3 nucleotides read TGCGCCAGCAGCCATCAACTCAGGGGCAGCACAATACCTCTGAACACTGAAGCTTTCTTT. Protein sequence: CASSHQLRGSTIPLNTEAFF.

The chain employs TRBV13 and TRBJ2-7, with 7 bases fitting TRBD2. CDR1 and CDR2 from the germline V gene are PRHDT and FYEKMQ (reference sequence). This CDR3 is built from 11 residues. J lost 7 bases, V lost 4 bases, and 1 base had no gene match. The CDR3 region is CASSYSGEQYF. CDR3 nucleotides: TGTGCCAGCAGCTATAGCGGGGAGCAGTACTTC.

The CDR3: CASIAGPAGGTDTQYF. CDR3 DNA: TGTGCCAGCATCGCAGGGCCGGCGGGGGGCACAGATACGCAGTATTTT. V and J are TRBV28 and TRBJ2-3; TRBD2 matches at 7 bases. V trimming: 7 bases; J trimming: 1 base; junction bases outside the gene matches: 11. Germline CDR1 reads MDHEN; CDR2 reads SYDVKM. The CDR3 loop spans 16 amino acids.

V is TRBV6-6 and J is TRBJ2-3; 11 positions agree with TRBD2. Losses at the gene ends were 4 bases for V and 6 bases for J; bases not matched to a gene: 6. CDR1 is MNHNY, CDR2 SVGAGI, per germline (reference sequence). The CDR3 sequence is 15 residues long. CDR3 sequence (DNA): TGTGCCAGCAGTTTCGGGACTAGCGGCGCCGATACGCAGTATTTT. Translation: CASSFGTSGADTQYF.

The J gene is TRBJ2-3, the V gene TRBV7-2; TRBD2 aligns across 10 bases. V was clipped by 5 bases and J by 5 bases; unmatched bases: 4. Per germline, CDR1 SGHTA and CDR2 FQGNSA. The CDR3 sequence is 14 residues long. The CDR3 DNA sequence: TGTGCCAGCAGCCCGGGACTAGCGAGAGATACGCAGTATTTT. This encodes CASSPGLARDTQYF. The complete variable domain, with remaining parts taken from reference TRBV7-2 and TRBJ2-3, reads GAGVSQSPSNKVTEKGKDVELRCDPISGHTALYWYRQSLGQGLEFLIYFQGNSAPDKSGLPSDRFSAERTGGSVSTLTIQRTQQEDSAVYLCASSPGLARDTQYFGPGTRLTVL.

The chain links TRBV21-1 to TRBJ1-1; the DNA was not compared with TRBD1, the D call given in the table. TRBV21-1 is classified as a pseudogene. This CDR3 comprises 24 residues. Here the CDR3 DNA reads TGTGCCAGCAGCAAAGACGGCAGGGCGTTAAGGGAAAGTTCTAATTTAAGGATGAACACTGAAGCTTTCTTT. Protein product: CASSKDGRALRESSNLRMNTEAFF.

J is TRBJ1-2 and V is TRBV18, with a possible D match to TRBD1 (6 bases). Trimming cost V 2 bases and J 7 bases, with 14 bases left between them. Germline V lookup: CDR1 KGHSH, CDR2 LQKENI. The CDR3 length is 14 residues. CDR3 sequence (DNA): TGTGCCAGCTCACCAGAAACAGGGTCTCTTGGCTACACCTTC. As protein: CASSPETGSLGYTF.

J is TRBJ2-7 and V is TRBV6-5, with TRBD1 identical over 8 bases. Germline CDR1 MNHEY, CDR2 SVGAGI. The CDR3 runs to 14 residues. Germline trimming cut 7 bases from V and 6 bases from J; bases unmatched to any gene: 11. Written as DNA, the CDR3 is TGTGCCAGCACCGAAGGACAGGGCAGGGGCGAGCAGTACTTC. It translates to CASTEGQGRGEQYF.

The chain carries TRBV30 and TRBJ2-7; 8 bases map to TRBD2. With 2 bases clipped from V and 2 bases from J, the junction kept 14 bases outside the gene matches. Germline CDR1 is GTSNPN and CDR2 is SVGIG (reference sequence). The CDR3 has 17 residues. CDR3 sequence (DNA): TGTGCCTGGAGTACTAGCCCGGAGACTAGCGTAACCTACGAGCAGTACTTC. It is translated as CAWSTSPETSVTYEQYF.

J is TRBJ2-7 and V is TRBV12-3 or TRBV12-4; 7 bases fit TRBD1. After removal of 5 bases from V and 7 bases from J, the junction contained 8 bases not matched to a gene. The CDR3 spans 13 residues. In DNA, the CDR3 is TGTGCCAGCAGTATAAGGGACAGTGGAGAGCAGTACTTC. It encodes CASSIRDSGEQYF.

The V call is TRBV5-1, the J call TRBJ1-1; TRBD1 might be the D (5 bases). Trimming shortened V by 3 bases and J by 1 base, and 13 bases separated the two germline ends. The CDR3 covers 15 residues. From germline, CDR1 is SGHRS and CDR2 YFSETQ. Here the CDR3 reads CASSYLTQGNTEAFF. The CDR3 DNA follows: TGCGCCAGCAGCTACCTGACTCAGGGGAACACTGAAGCTTTCTTT.

CDR3 DNA sequence: TGTGCCAGCAGTTACGCTTCGGAGTCAGCCTACGAGCAGTACTTC. This gives the protein CASSYASESAYEQYF. The chain uses TRBV6-5 and TRBJ2-7; D uncertain. This CDR3 spans 15 amino acids. CDR1 is MNHEY, CDR2 SVGAGI, per germline. The germline V and J ends were trimmed by 2 bases and 2 bases, with 13 bases remaining between them.

V is TRBV30 and J is TRBJ2-3, with 10 bases that match TRBD2. There are 16 residues in the CDR3. Trimming at V came to 0 bases and at J to 2 bases, leaving 5 bases not matched to a gene. CDR1 and CDR2 (germline): GTSNPN, SVGIG (reference sequence). In DNA form, the CDR3 reads TGTGCCTGGAGTGTAGGCCTAGCGGGGGACACAGATACGCAGTATTTT. It codes for CAWSVGLAGDTDTQYF.

The chain combines TRBV4-3 with TRBJ1-1, with 9 nucleotides matching TRBD1. The germline V gene encodes CDR1 LGHNA and CDR2 YSLEER. After removal of 0 bases from V and 1 base from J, the junction contained 18 bases not matched to a gene. The CDR3 covers 21 residues. In DNA, the CDR3 is TGCGCCAGCAGCCAAGATGGCAGACAGGGGGTTATTCTAGCTAGGAACACTGAAGCTTTCTTT. Translating it yields CASSQDGRQGVILARNTEAFF.

This chain joins TRBV19 and TRBJ2-6; a weak D match, TRBD1 (6 bases). This CDR3 is built from 15 residues. Germline assignment: CDR1 LNHDA and CDR2 SQIVND (reference sequence). V lost 6 bases and J 2 bases, leaving 11 bases between the germline ends. This CDR3 is CASRIQGAGANVLTF. CDR3 sequence (DNA): TGTGCCAGTAGAATACAGGGCGCTGGGGCCAACGTCCTGACTTTC. The full variable domain, completed using reference TRBV19 and TRBJ2-6, is DGGITQSPKYLFRKEGQNVTLSCEQNLNHDAMYWYRQDPGQGLRLIYYSQIVNDFQKGDIAEGYSVSREKKESFPLTVTSAQKNPTAFYLCASRIQGAGANVLTFGAGSRLTVL.

The genes are TRBV19 and TRBJ1-5, with D unclear. Germline V gene sequence: CDR1 LNHDA, CDR2 SQIVND (reference sequence). V lost 11 bases and J 3 bases, leaving 17 bases between the germline ends. The CDR3 is made up of 14 amino acids. This CDR3 is CACTGGRDNQPQHF. DNA of the CDR3: TGTGCCTGTACGGGTGGGAGAGACAATCAGCCCCAGCATTTT.

The chain employs TRBV9 and TRBJ1-3; tentative D call: TRBD1 (5 bases). This CDR3 is 14 amino acids long. Germline CDR1 and CDR2: SGDLS and YYNGEE. V was clipped by 2 bases and J by 2 bases, with 8 bases between them. The CDR3 nucleotides read TGTGCCAGCAGCGTGGGAGGGGCTGGAAACACCATATATTTT. Residues: CASSVGGAGNTIYF. The full variable domain, completed using reference TRBV9 and TRBJ1-3, is DSGVTQTPKHLITATGQRVTLRCSPRSGDLSVYWYQQSLDQGLQFLIQYYNGEERAKGNILERFSAQQFPDLHSELNLSSLELGDSALYFCASSVGGAGNTIYFGEGSWLTVV.

V usage is TRBV25-1 and J usage is TRBJ1-6; 8 nucleotides agree with TRBD1. Germline loops: CDR1 MGHDK, CDR2 SYGVNS. The CDR3 is 13 amino acids. Trimming took 3 bases from V and 8 from J; bases not matched to a gene: 0. The CDR3 region is CASSEDRDSPLHF. In nucleotides, the CDR3 is TGTGCCAGCAGTGAGGACAGGGATTCACCCCTCCACTTT.

The chain's CDR3 is CASSIDRGPYNEQFF. The CDR3 DNA follows: TGTGCCAGTAGTATAGACAGGGGGCCCTACAATGAGCAGTTCTTC. The chain is built from TRBV19 and TRBJ2-1; TRBD1 matches 8 bases. This CDR3 spans 15 amino acids. Germline-derived CDR1 and CDR2 are LNHDA and SQIVND (reference sequence). V lost 0 bases, J lost 2 bases, and 0 bases stayed unmatched.

The V gene is TRBV27, the J gene TRBJ1-2; the D gene is possibly TRBD1 (5 bases). V was clipped by 4 bases and J by 3 bases, with 9 bases between them. Germline V lookup: CDR1 MNHEY, CDR2 SMNVEV (reference sequence). This CDR3 is 13 amino acids long. This CDR3 is CASSSLGDYGYTF. CDR3 nucleotide sequence: TGTGCCAGCAGTTCGCTAGGGGACTATGGCTACACCTTC.

The CDR3 protein is CASSLGTSEYEQYF. DNA of the CDR3: TGTGCCAGCAGCTTAGGGACTAGTGAATACGAGCAGTACTTC. The genes are TRBV7-8 and TRBJ2-7; TRBD2 agrees at 7 bases. V was clipped by 1 base and J by 4 bases; unmatched bases: 4. Germline CDR1 and CDR2: SGHVS and FQNEAQ. This CDR3 is 14 amino acids long.

This clone was found a few times. The chain couples TRBV7-6 to TRBJ2-1, with D perhaps matching TRBD1 (5 bases). The length of the CDR3 is 13 residues. CDR1 is SGHVS and CDR2 is FNYEAQ in the germline V gene. The V end lost 5 bases, the J end lost 4 bases, and 9 bases lay between the germline ends. The CDR3 bases are TGTGCCAGCAGCCGAGACAGTTACAATGAGCAGTTCTTC. It translates to CASSRDSYNEQFF.

The chain is built from TRBV27 and TRBJ2-5, with TRBD1 identical over 7 bases. Per germline, CDR1 MNHEY and CDR2 SMNVEV (reference sequence). CDR3 size: 17 residues. Trimming at V came to 3 bases and at J to 4 bases, leaving 14 bases not matched to a gene. This chain's CDR3 is CASSLGMGQPGVETQYF. Written as DNA, the CDR3 is TGTGCCAGCAGTTTGGGGATGGGACAGCCTGGGGTAGAGACCCAGTACTTC.